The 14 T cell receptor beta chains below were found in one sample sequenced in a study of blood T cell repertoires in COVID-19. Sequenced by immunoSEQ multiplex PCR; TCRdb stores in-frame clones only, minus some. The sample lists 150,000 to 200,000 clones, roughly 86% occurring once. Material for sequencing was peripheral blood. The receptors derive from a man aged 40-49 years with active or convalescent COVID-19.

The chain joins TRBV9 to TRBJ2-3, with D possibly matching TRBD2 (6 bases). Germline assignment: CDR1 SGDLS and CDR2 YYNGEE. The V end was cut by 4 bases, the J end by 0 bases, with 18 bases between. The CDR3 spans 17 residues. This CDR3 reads CASSPTSSYASTDTQYF. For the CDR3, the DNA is TGTGCCAGCAGCCCCACTAGCTCGTACGCTAGCACAGATACGCAGTATTTT.

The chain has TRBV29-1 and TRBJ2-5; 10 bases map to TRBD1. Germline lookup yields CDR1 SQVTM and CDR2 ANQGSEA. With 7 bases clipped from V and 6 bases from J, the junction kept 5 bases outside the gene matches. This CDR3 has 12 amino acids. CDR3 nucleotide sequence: TGCAGCGAGACAGGGGGCCTGCAGACCCAGTACTTC. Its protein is CSETGGLQTQYF.

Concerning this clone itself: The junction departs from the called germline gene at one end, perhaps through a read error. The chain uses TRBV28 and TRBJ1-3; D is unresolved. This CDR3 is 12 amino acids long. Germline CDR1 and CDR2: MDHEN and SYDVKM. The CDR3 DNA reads TGTGCCAGCAGCCAGACTGCCCCCACCCTATATTTT. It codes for CASSQTAPTLYF.

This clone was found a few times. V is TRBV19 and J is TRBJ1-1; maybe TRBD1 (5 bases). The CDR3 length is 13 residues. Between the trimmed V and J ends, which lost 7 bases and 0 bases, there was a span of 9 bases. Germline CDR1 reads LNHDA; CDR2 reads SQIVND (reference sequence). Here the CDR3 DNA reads TGTGCCAGTAAGAAGGGGATGAACACTGAAGCTTTCTTT. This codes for CASKKGMNTEAFF.

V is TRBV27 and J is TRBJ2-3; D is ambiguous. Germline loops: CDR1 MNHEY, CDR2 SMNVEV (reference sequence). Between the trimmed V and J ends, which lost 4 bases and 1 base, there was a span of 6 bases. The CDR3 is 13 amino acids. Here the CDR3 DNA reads TGTGCCAGCAGTTCACTTCGCACAGATACGCAGTATTTT. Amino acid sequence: CASSSLRTDTQYF.

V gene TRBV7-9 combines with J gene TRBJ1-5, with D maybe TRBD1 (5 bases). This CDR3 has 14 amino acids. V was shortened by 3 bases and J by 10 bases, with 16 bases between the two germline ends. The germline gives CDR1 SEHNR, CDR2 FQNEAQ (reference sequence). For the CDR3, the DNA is TGTGCCAGCAGCTTTGGGGGGAAGGAGGGACCCCAGCATTTT. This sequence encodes CASSFGGKEGPQHF.

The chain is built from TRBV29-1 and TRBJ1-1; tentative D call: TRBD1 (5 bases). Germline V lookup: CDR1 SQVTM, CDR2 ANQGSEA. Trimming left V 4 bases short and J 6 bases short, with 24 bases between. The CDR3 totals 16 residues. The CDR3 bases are TGCAGCGTTGTAGGATACGACAGACGTTTTGTCGCTGAAGCTTTCTTT. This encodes CSVVGYDRRFVAEAFF.

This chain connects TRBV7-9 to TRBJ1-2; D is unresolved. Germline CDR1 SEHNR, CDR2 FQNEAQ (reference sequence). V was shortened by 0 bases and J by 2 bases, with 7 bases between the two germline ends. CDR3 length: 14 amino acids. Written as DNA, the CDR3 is TGTGCCAGCAGCTTAGCGGCTCAGAACTATGGCTACACCTTC. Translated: CASSLAAQNYGYTF.

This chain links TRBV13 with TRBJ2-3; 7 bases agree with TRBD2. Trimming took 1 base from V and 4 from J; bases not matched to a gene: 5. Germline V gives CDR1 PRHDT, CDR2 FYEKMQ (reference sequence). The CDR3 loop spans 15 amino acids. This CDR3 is CASSLAAGRADTQYF. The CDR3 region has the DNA TGTGCCAGCAGCTTAGCGGCAGGGAGGGCAGATACGCAGTATTTT.

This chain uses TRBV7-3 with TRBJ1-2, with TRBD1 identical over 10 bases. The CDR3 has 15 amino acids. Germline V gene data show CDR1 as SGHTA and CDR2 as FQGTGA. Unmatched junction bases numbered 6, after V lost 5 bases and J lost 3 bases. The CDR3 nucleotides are TGTGCCAGCAGCCTTACCGGGACAGGGGACTATGGCTACACCTTC. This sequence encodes CASSLTGTGDYGYTF.

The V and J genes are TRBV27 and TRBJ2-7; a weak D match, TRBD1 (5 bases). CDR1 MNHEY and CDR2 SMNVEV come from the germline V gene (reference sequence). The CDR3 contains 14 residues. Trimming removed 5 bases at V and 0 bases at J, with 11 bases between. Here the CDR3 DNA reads TGTGCCAGCAGTCCGAACAGGCGCTCCTACGAGCAGTACTTC. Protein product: CASSPNRRSYEQYF.

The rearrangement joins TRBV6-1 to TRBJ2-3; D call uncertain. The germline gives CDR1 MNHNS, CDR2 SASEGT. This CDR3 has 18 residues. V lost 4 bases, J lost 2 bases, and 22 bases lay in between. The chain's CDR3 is CASSVVTIKQPITDTQYF. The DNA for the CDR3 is TGTGCCAGCAGTGTTGTGACAATTAAACAGCCTATCACAGATACGCAGTATTTT.

The CDR3 protein is CASSQPIAGSYNEQFF. The CDR3 nucleotides read TGTGCCAGCAGCCAACCAATAGCGGGCTCCTACAATGAGCAGTTCTTC. The chain carries TRBV3-1 (or the pseudogene TRBV3-2) and TRBJ2-1; TRBD2 matches at 7 bases. Germline CDR1 LGHDT, CDR2 YNNKEL (reference sequence). The CDR3 length is 16 residues. J was trimmed by 0 bases and V by 2 bases; bases with no gene match: 4.

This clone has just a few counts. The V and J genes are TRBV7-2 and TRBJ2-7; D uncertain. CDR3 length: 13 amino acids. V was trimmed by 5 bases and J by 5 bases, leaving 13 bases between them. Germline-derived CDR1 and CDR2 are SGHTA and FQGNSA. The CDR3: CASSLPVFDEQYF. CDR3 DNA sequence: TGTGCCAGCAGCCTACCTGTCTTCGACGAGCAGTACTTC.